The 30 T cell receptor beta chains below come from one sample, sequenced in a study of immune characterization of retroperitoneal liposarcoma. Via MiXCR, TCRdb re-called the PCR reads, giving one row per CDR3 protein. This table holds around 11,000 distinct CDR3 sequences, about 39% found once. Sequences were obtained from tumor tissue. These receptors were collected from a female donor with retroperitoneal liposarcoma.

This clonotype was observed a handful of times. The chain combines TRBV7-3 with TRBJ2-1, with TRBD2 as a possible D gene (6 bases). The J call may be faulty, since TRBJ2-7 better matches the DNA end. Germline values: CDR1 SGHTA, CDR2 FQGTGA. The CDR3 contains 13 residues. The DNA for the CDR3 is TGTGCCAGCAGCCTTTCTCGGGAGAATGAGCAGTACTTC. It translates to CASSLSRENEQYF.

This rearrangement joins TRBV24-1 to TRBJ2-1, with 15 bases lining up with TRBD2. Looked up from germline, CDR1 is KGHDR and CDR2 is SFDVKD. The CDR3 runs 17 residues. The V segment lost 5 bases and the J segment 6 bases; nucleotides outside the gene matches: 7. CDR3 sequence reads: CATSVGTSGRLTNEQFF. CDR3 nucleotides: TGTGCCACCAGTGTCGGGACTAGCGGGAGGTTGACCAATGAGCAGTTCTTC.

V gene TRBV6-6 combines with J gene TRBJ1-6, with D uncertain. CDR1 MNHNY and CDR2 SVGAGI come from the germline V gene (reference sequence). The CDR3 sequence is 9 residues long. The V end lost 10 bases, the J end lost 10 bases, and 5 bases lay between the germline ends. The CDR3 DNA follows: TGTGCCACCGAATCACCCCTCCACTTT. Its protein is CATESPLHF.

V is TRBV10-1 and J is TRBJ2-1; 8 positions match TRBD2. The J call is doubtful: the DNA matches TRBJ2-7 better. The V gene's germline CDR1 is WNHNN and CDR2 SYGVQD (reference sequence). This CDR3 comprises 13 residues. CDR3 bases: TGCGCCAGCAGTCCGAGCGGGAGCGGCGAGCAGTACTTC. Its protein is CASSPSGSGEQYF.

The CDR3 DNA is TGTGCCAGCAGCGGACTGGGAGAGACCCAGTACTTC. Protein product: CASSGLGETQYF. The genes are TRBV14 and TRBJ2-5, with a possible D match to TRBD2 (5 bases). V was trimmed by 5 bases and J by 4 bases, leaving 8 bases between them. Looked up from germline, CDR1 is SGHDN and CDR2 is FVKESK. This CDR3 has 12 amino acids.

The chain carries TRBV6-6 and TRBJ1-2; D perhaps matches TRBD1 (5 bases). CDR1 MNHNY and CDR2 SVGAGI come from the germline V gene (reference sequence). Trimming left V 2 bases short and J 8 bases short, with 15 bases between. The CDR3 sequence is 14 residues long. CDR3 sequence reads: CASSYNSGAGGYTF. For the CDR3, the DNA is TGTGCCAGCAGTTACAACTCCGGGGCCGGGGGCTACACCTTC.

This clonotype was seen a handful of times. The rearrangement links TRBV7-2 to TRBJ2-1, with 7 bases matching TRBD2. V lost 0 bases, J lost 2 bases, and 4 bases stayed unmatched. This CDR3 has 16 residues. Germline V gene data show CDR1 as SGHTA and CDR2 as FQGNSA. In DNA form, the CDR3 reads TGTGCCAGCAGCTTAGCGTCCAGCGGGACCTACAATGAGCAGTTCTTC. Translation gives CASSLASSGTYNEQFF.

The chain uses TRBV27 and TRBJ2-3; a weak D match, TRBD1 (6 bases). Germline CDR1 MNHEY, CDR2 SMNVEV (reference sequence). The length of the CDR3 is 15 residues. Trimming took off 6 bases at V and 2 bases at J, with 15 bases between the two ends. CDR3: CASRPNRAFTDTQYF. The CDR3 DNA sequence: TGTGCCAGCAGGCCCAACAGGGCCTTCACAGATACGCAGTATTTT.

By share, this clonotype ranks as medium-sized (0.01 to 0.1%). The chain recombines TRBV7-6 with TRBJ2-4, with unresolved D. The J call may be mistaken, given a closer DNA end match to TRBJ2-5. Germline CDR1 is SGHVS and CDR2 is FNYEAQ. This CDR3 has 11 residues. The CDR3 bases are TGTGCCAGCAGCCCGCGGGAGACCCAGTACTTC. Residues: CASSPRETQYF.

This clonotype was observed many times. One junction end disagrees with the germline gene, perhaps due to a read error. The chain links TRBV6-1 to TRBJ2-1; tentative D call: TRBD2 (6 bases). Per germline, CDR1 MNHNS and CDR2 SASEGT. The CDR3 covers 13 residues. The CDR3 DNA reads TGTGCCAGCAGTGAAGGTGGCACTAGCTCGATTGACTTC. It codes for CASSEGGTSSIDF.

This clonotype was seen a few times. The chain links TRBV6-6 to TRBJ2-2; no clear D. Trimming pared 0 bases from V and 8 bases from J, leaving 22 bases between. The CDR3 has 18 residues. Germline CDR1 is MNHNY and CDR2 is SVGAGI (reference sequence). In DNA, the CDR3 is TGTGCCAGCAGTTACTCGAACCCCGGCGGATGGGGTGAGGGGGAGCTGTTTTTT. Its translation is CASSYSNPGGWGEGELFF.

A few counts support this clonotype. Here the CDR3 reads CASSLVNSAGYYEQFF. The CDR3 region has the DNA TGTGCCAGCAGCTTAGTTAATAGCGCGGGATACTACGAGCAGTTCTTC. This chain uses TRBV7-9 with TRBJ2-1, with a tentative D call TRBD2 (6 bases). V lost 1 base and J lost 10, with 20 bases in between. Germline values: CDR1 SEHNR, CDR2 FQNEAQ (reference sequence). The CDR3 contains 16 residues.

J is TRBJ2-5 and V is TRBV6-6; TRBD2 matches 8 bases. The closer fit of TRBJ2-7 to the DNA end suggests the J call may be wrong. The CDR3 covers 14 residues. Germline lookup yields CDR1 MNHNY and CDR2 SVGAGI (reference sequence). The DNA of the CDR3 is TGTGCCAGCAGACCTCCGGGACTAGACAACGAGCAGTACTTC. This encodes CASRPPGLDNEQYF.

The V call is TRBV5-1, the J call TRBJ2-1; 10 positions agree with TRBD2. The CDR3 length is 17 residues. J was trimmed by 10 bases and V by 4 bases; bases with no gene match: 17. The germline V gene has CDR1 SGHRS and CDR2 YFSETQ. CDR3 amino acids: CASSAPSGSSPSYEQFF. As DNA, the CDR3 is TGCGCCAGCAGCGCCCCTAGCGGGAGTAGCCCCTCCTACGAGCAGTTCTTC.

There are many counts of this clonotype. The chain couples TRBV6-6 to TRBJ2-1; the D gene is possibly TRBD2 (5 bases). There are 14 residues in the CDR3. Per germline, CDR1 MNHNY and CDR2 SVGAGI (reference sequence). Trimming cost V 2 bases and J 7 bases, with 12 bases left between them. CDR3 sequence reads: CASSYLPSGNEQFF. In DNA, the CDR3 is TGTGCCAGCAGTTACCTCCCCTCGGGGAATGAGCAGTTCTTC.

For the CDR3, the DNA is TGTGCCAGCGGAAGCCGGTCTGGCCTCGGCACTGAAGCTTTCTTT. Residues: CASGSRSGLGTEAFF. The gene calls are TRBV6-1 and TRBJ1-1; D is ambiguous. The CDR3 is 15 amino acids. Between the trimmed V and J ends, which lost 8 bases and 4 bases, there was a span of 20 bases. Germline values: CDR1 MNHNS, CDR2 SASEGT.

The V gene is TRBV12-3 or TRBV12-4, the J gene TRBJ2-2, with D perhaps TRBD1 (6 bases). This CDR3 is built from 15 residues. V lost 5 bases and J 4 bases, leaving 14 bases between the germline ends. This CDR3 reads CASSPRQDLTGELFF. CDR3 nucleotide sequence: TGTGCCAGCAGTCCTAGACAGGACCTCACCGGGGAGCTGTTTTTT.

The chain carries TRBV6-1 and TRBJ2-1; D may be TRBD1 or TRBD2 (7 bases each). Matching the DNA end better, TRBJ2-5 makes the J call doubtful. Germline V gene data show CDR1 as MNHNS and CDR2 as SASEGT. The CDR3 extends over 15 amino acids. CDR3 sequence reads: CASSYNRGGQETQYF. The CDR3 DNA is TGTGCCAGCAGTTATAACAGGGGAGGGCAAGAGACCCAGTACTTC.

V gene TRBV7-2 combines with J gene TRBJ1-6; weak D call: TRBD1 (5 bases). The CDR3 length is 19 residues. Germline CDR1 SGHTA, CDR2 FQGNSA. Trimming left V 2 bases short and J 7 bases short, with 24 bases between. In DNA form, the CDR3 reads TGTGCCAGCAGCTTAAAGCAGGGAGTTGTTGCAACAACAAATTCACCCCTCCACTTT. Encoded protein: CASSLKQGVVATTNSPLHF.

The rearrangement joins TRBV27 to TRBJ1-2; TRBD1 is a possible D gene (6 bases). Germline CDR1 is MNHEY and CDR2 is SMNVEV (reference sequence). The ends were cut back, 6 bases at V and 7 bases at J, with 12 bases in the middle. This CDR3 comprises 12 residues. The CDR3 sequence: CASRTGIVGYTF. CDR3 in DNA: TGTGCCAGCAGAACAGGGATCGTTGGCTACACCTTC.

A single count supports this clonotype. The genes are TRBV6-8 and TRBJ2-5; 9 positions match TRBD1. The end of the DNA aligns better with TRBJ2-1, so the J call may be wrong. The length of the CDR3 is 16 residues. Germline CDR1 and CDR2: MNHGY and SAAAGT. CDR3 residues: CASSLGGTGRGNEQFF. The CDR3 region has the DNA TGTGCCAGCAGTCTTGGAGGGACAGGGCGGGGTAATGAGCAGTTCTTC.

This clonotype was observed many times. The genes are TRBV6-1 and TRBJ2-1, with D maybe TRBD1 (6 bases). Germline V lookup: CDR1 MNHNS, CDR2 SASEGT. The ends were cut back, 6 bases at V and 13 bases at J, with 19 bases in the middle. The CDR3 length is 13 residues. CDR3 in DNA: TGTGCCAGCAGAAGAGCAGGGGTCGAGACCCAGTTCTTC. This encodes CASRRAGVETQFF.

This clonotype has more than one count but fewer than ten. This chain uses TRBV6-1 with TRBJ1-4; 10 nucleotides align to TRBD1. The CDR3 covers 16 residues. The germline V gene has CDR1 MNHNS and CDR2 SASEGT. The junction had 5 bases not matched to a gene; V was cut back by 3 bases and J by 4 bases. Here the CDR3 DNA reads TGTGCCAGCAGTGAGGAGACAGGGGGCGGTAATGAAAAACTGTTTTTT. Protein: CASSEETGGGNEKLFF.

The DNA of the CDR3 is TGTGCCAGCAACCTAATCTGGCGGGAGGCCCCTTACGAGCAGTACTTC. This sequence encodes CASNLIWREAPYEQYF. The J gene is TRBJ2-5, the V gene TRBV6-4; 8 bases are shared with TRBD2. TRBJ2-7 explains the end of the DNA better; the J call may be wrong. The CDR3 is made up of 16 amino acids. CDR1 is MRHNA and CDR2 is SNTAGT in the germline V gene.

The table lists this clonotype with many counts. The V call is TRBV12-3 or TRBV12-4, the J call TRBJ2-6, with a possible D match to TRBD1 (5 bases). Trimming removed 5 bases from V and 3 bases from J, with 14 bases in between. The CDR3 is 16 amino acids. This chain's CDR3 is CASSIRGSLGANVLTF. DNA of the CDR3: TGTGCCAGCAGTATTAGGGGAAGTCTTGGGGCCAACGTCCTGACTTTC.

Concerning this clonotype itself: A much larger clonotype is one base distant, so this may be a read error. This chain connects TRBV6-4 to TRBJ2-5; 10 nucleotides line up with TRBD1. The germline CDR1 and CDR2 sequences are MRHNA and SNTAGT. CDR3 size: 17 residues. Trimming cost V 3 bases and J 11 bases; bases outside gene matches: 18. DNA of the CDR3: TGTGCCAGCAGTGATACCGGGACAGGGGATCCCTACAATGAGCAGTACTTC. Its protein is CASSDTGTGDPYNEQYF.

The V call is TRBV6-6, the J call TRBJ2-2; 8 nucleotides align to TRBD2. Germline CDR1 and CDR2: MNHNY and SVGAGI (reference sequence). V was clipped by 4 bases and J by 3 bases; unmatched bases: 4. The CDR3 runs to 15 residues. CDR3 in DNA: TGTGCCAGCAGTTCCCGGGGGGGCGACACCGGGGAGCTGTTTTTT. As protein: CASSSRGGDTGELFF.

This chain joins TRBV6-1 and TRBJ1-2; D is unclear. CDR1 and CDR2 from the germline V gene are MNHNS and SASEGT. This CDR3 spans 15 amino acids. The V gene lost 0 bases and the J gene lost 2 bases, with 10 bases spanning the gap. The CDR3 here is CASSEALRGNYGYTF. Here the CDR3 DNA reads TGTGCCAGCAGTGAAGCGCTTCGGGGAAACTATGGCTACACCTTC.

This chain uses TRBV6-8 with TRBJ2-2, with 8 bases fitting TRBD2. The CDR3 sequence is 16 residues long. The J segment lost 5 bases and the V segment lost 0 bases, leaving 5 bases of the junction unmatched. Germline V gene sequence: CDR1 MNHGY, CDR2 SAAAGT. DNA of the CDR3: TGTGCCAGCAGTTACTCGGCCGCGGGAGGAACCGGGGAGCTGTTTTTT. Its translation: CASSYSAAGGTGELFF.

V usage is TRBV6-1 and J usage is TRBJ2-3, with D hard to call. Germline V gene data show CDR1 as MNHNS and CDR2 as SASEGT. Trimming left V 0 bases short and J 5 bases short, with 6 bases between. The CDR3 totals 13 residues. The CDR3 sequence is CASSEAGLDTQYF. CDR3 sequence (DNA): TGTGCCAGCAGTGAAGCTGGGTTAGATACGCAGTATTTT.